The 19 T cell receptor beta chains below all came from one sample that was sequenced in a study of post-analysis software for immune sequencing data. Broader study findings: Roughly five TRBV segments were significantly more frequent in patients than in controls. TRBV5-6, TRBV5-1 and TRBV20-1 were among these segments.

Antigens of these TCRs are unknown. Unique molecular identifiers were present in the TCR beta cDNA libraries. TCRdb re-analysed the PCR reads in MiXCR, keeping a single row per CDR3 protein. Counted here are roughly 700,000 distinct CDR3 sequences, approximately 30% occurring once; the ten biggest clones make up 0.56%. Material: blood. Receptors originate from a girl between 5 and 17 years old with multiple sclerosis.

The V call is TRBV20-1, the J call TRBJ2-3; TRBD1 is a possible D gene (6 bases). V was pared by 4 bases and J by 0 bases, with 11 bases between. This CDR3 has 14 residues. Germline V gene lookup returns CDR1 DFQATT and CDR2 SNEGSKA (reference sequence). CDR3 sequence: CSAIDRGSTDTQYF. The CDR3 DNA is TGCAGTGCTATCGATAGGGGGAGCACAGATACGCAGTATTTT.

The V gene is TRBV2, the J gene TRBJ2-4, with a weak D call TRBD2 (5 bases). The J call may be in error: the DNA end matches TRBJ2-7 better. This CDR3 contains 13 residues. The germline gives CDR1 SNHLY, CDR2 FYNNEI. The CDR3 DNA is TGTGCCAGCAGAGCGGTTCTTGCCTACGAGCAGTACTTC. As protein: CASRAVLAYEQYF.

Only a few counts were recorded for this clonotype. The V and J genes are TRBV20-1 and TRBJ2-3; D is ambiguous. This CDR3 contains 14 residues. Germline CDR1 reads DFQATT; CDR2 reads SNEGSKA (reference sequence). Trimming removed 5 bases at V and 4 bases at J, with 16 bases between. CDR3 protein: CSAPISGVADTQYF. For the CDR3, the DNA is TGCAGTGCTCCTATTAGTGGGGTGGCAGATACGCAGTATTTT.

Note on this clonotype: At one end the junction does not follow the germline gene, possibly because of a read error. The CDR3 DNA follows: TGTGTCAGCAGTTACTCAACAGGGCGGACGACCGGGGCTTTCTTT. Its protein product is CVSSYSTGRTTGAFF. V and J are TRBV6-5 and TRBJ1-1; weak D call: TRBD1 (6 bases). Germline V gene lookup returns CDR1 MNHEY and CDR2 SVGAGI. The length of the CDR3 is 15 residues.

The rearrangement links TRBV5-1 to TRBJ1-2; no clear D gene. Trimming stripped 4 bases from V and 1 base from J, with 11 bases between. CDR1 and CDR2 from the germline V gene are SGHRS and YFSETQ. The CDR3 length is 14 residues. CDR3 coding DNA: TGCGCCAGCAGCGGCCAAGGGATTAACTATGGCTACACCTTC. Encoded protein: CASSGQGINYGYTF. Combining the CDR3 with reference TRBV5-1 and TRBJ1-2 gives the whole variable domain KAGVTQTPRYLIKTRGQQVTLSCSPISGHRSVSWYQQTPGQGLQFLFEYFSETQRNKGNFPGRFSGRQFSNSRSEMNVSTLELGDSALYLCASSGQGINYGYTFGSGTRLTVV.

This sequence joins TRBV20-1 and TRBJ2-3; 14 positions match TRBD2. Germline trimming cut 5 bases from V and 9 bases from J; bases unmatched to any gene: 13. The germline V gene has CDR1 DFQATT and CDR2 SNEGSKA (reference sequence). There are 16 residues in the CDR3. Here the CDR3 reads CSAYPGLAGGRGTQYF. The DNA for the CDR3 is TGCAGTGCTTATCCCGGACTAGCGGGGGGCCGAGGAACGCAGTATTTT.

The rearrangement links TRBV7-9 to TRBJ2-1; 8 nucleotides agree with TRBD2. Germline V gene sequence: CDR1 SEHNR, CDR2 FQNEAQ (reference sequence). V dropped 2 bases and J dropped 8; count of bases not matched to a gene: 14. CDR3 size: 17 residues. This CDR3 reads CASSLKTIAGSFDEQFF. The CDR3 nucleotides are TGTGCCAGCAGCTTAAAAACTATAGCGGGAAGCTTCGATGAGCAGTTCTTC.

This clonotype was picked up a small number of times. The V gene is TRBV7-9, the J gene TRBJ1-1; D remains unclear. V dropped 3 bases and J dropped 2 bases, with 16 bases sitting between them. This CDR3 has 16 residues. The V gene's germline CDR1 is SEHNR and CDR2 FQNEAQ (reference sequence). The DNA of the CDR3 is TGTGCCAGCAGCTTTTTATATTCACGCAGAAACACTGAAGCTTTCTTT. It codes for CASSFLYSRRNTEAFF.

The CDR3 loop reads CSVEAQGYGYTF. DNA for the CDR3: TGCAGCGTTGAAGCACAGGGCTATGGCTACACCTTC. The J gene is TRBJ1-2, the V gene TRBV29-1; TRBD1 might be the D (6 bases). CDR3 length: 12 residues. Deletions cut 1 base from V and 4 bases from J, with 7 bases between. Germline CDR1 is SQVTM and CDR2 is ANQGSEA.

The chain is built from TRBV6-6 and TRBJ1-2; perhaps TRBD1 as D (6 bases). This CDR3 has 13 residues. The V end lost 2 bases, the J end lost 4 bases, and 8 bases lay between the germline ends. Germline CDR1 and CDR2: MNHNY and SVGAGI (reference sequence). DNA of the CDR3: TGTGCCAGCAGTTACGAGACAGGCTATGGCTACACCTTC. Translating gives CASSYETGYGYTF.

The chain is built from TRBV7-2 and TRBJ1-2, with no clear D. V gave up 7 bases and J gave up 2 bases, with 20 bases separating them. Germline V gene sequence: CDR1 SGHTA, CDR2 FQGNSA. This CDR3 spans 16 amino acids. CDR3 nucleotides: TGTGCCAGCACGACCACAGCCCTGGGCCAAAACTATGGCTACACCTTC. Amino acid sequence: CASTTTALGQNYGYTF.

The chain is built from TRBV29-1 and TRBJ2-3, with TRBD1 matching 11 bases. This CDR3 spans 15 amino acids. The trim removed 6 bases at V and 8 bases at J, leaving 13 bases unmatched. Germline V gives CDR1 SQVTM, CDR2 ANQGSEA. CDR3 nucleotides: TGCAGCGTGGGCCAACTCGGACAGGGGGCAGGTACGCAGTATTTT. Protein sequence: CSVGQLGQGAGTQYF.

This clonotype has only a few counts. The genes are TRBV6-5 and TRBJ1-2; D possibly corresponds to TRBD1 (5 bases). The V and J ends lost 6 bases and 2 bases respectively, with 16 bases between them. Germline V gene data show CDR1 as MNHEY and CDR2 as SVGAGI. The CDR3 consists of 15 residues. The DNA of the CDR3 is TGTGCCAGCAGCCTTGACAGCTACCCGAACTATGGCTACACCTTC. It specifies CASSLDSYPNYGYTF.

V and J are TRBV7-8 and TRBJ2-1; D is possibly TRBD2 (6 bases). Germline assignment: CDR1 SGHVS and CDR2 FQNEAQ. This CDR3 has 14 residues. The ends were cut back, 6 bases at V and 5 bases at J, with 14 bases in the middle. CDR3 nucleotides: TGTGCCAGCAGGACTAGTATGCCACACAATGAGCAGTTCTTC. Residues: CASRTSMPHNEQFF.

This clonotype was counted many times. This sequence joins TRBV20-1 and TRBJ2-7; D perhaps matches TRBD1 (6 bases). The germline gives CDR1 DFQATT, CDR2 SNEGSKA (reference sequence). Trimming cost V 7 bases and J 4 bases, with 11 bases left between them. This CDR3 is built from 11 residues. The CDR3 bases are TGCAGTGGGCAGGGGTGGTACGAGCAGTACTTC. Amino acids: CSGQGWYEQYF.

Only a few counts were recorded for this clonotype. The J gene is TRBJ2-7, the V gene TRBV7-9; no clear D. Germline-derived CDR1 and CDR2 are SEHNR and FQNEAQ (reference sequence). Trimming took off 3 bases at V and 3 bases at J, with 6 bases between the two ends. The CDR3 consists of 12 residues. The CDR3 bases are TGTGCCAGCAGCTTTGAGCTCTACGAGCAGTACTTC. Translation: CASSFELYEQYF.

This clonotype was counted at least ten times. This rearrangement joins TRBV4-1 to TRBJ2-3; TRBD2 matches 11 bases. Germline-derived CDR1 and CDR2 are MGHRA and YSYEKL. J was trimmed by 10 bases and V by 5 bases; bases with no gene match: 5. This CDR3 is built from 13 residues. CDR3 loop: CASSLAGGPSQYF. For the CDR3, the DNA is TGCGCCAGCAGCTTAGCGGGGGGGCCATCGCAGTATTTT.

This chain uses TRBV7-8 with TRBJ2-4; 12 nucleotides agree with TRBD2. Gene TRBJ2-7 matches the end of the DNA better, so the J call may be wrong. The CDR3 extends over 16 amino acids. The V gene's germline CDR1 is SGHVS and CDR2 FQNEAQ. The CDR3, as DNA: TGTGCCAGCAGCCACCCAGCTAGCGGGAGGGCCGACGAGCAGTACTTC. Its protein product is CASSHPASGRADEQYF.

This clonotype was seen more than once but under ten times. The genes are TRBV29-1 and TRBJ2-5; D gene unclear. V lost 2 bases and J lost 2, with 12 bases in between. The length of the CDR3 is 14 residues. Germline V gene lookup returns CDR1 SQVTM and CDR2 ANQGSEA. Here the CDR3 reads CSVEPDRVQETQYF. The CDR3 DNA follows: TGCAGCGTTGAACCAGATAGAGTTCAAGAGACCCAGTACTTC.